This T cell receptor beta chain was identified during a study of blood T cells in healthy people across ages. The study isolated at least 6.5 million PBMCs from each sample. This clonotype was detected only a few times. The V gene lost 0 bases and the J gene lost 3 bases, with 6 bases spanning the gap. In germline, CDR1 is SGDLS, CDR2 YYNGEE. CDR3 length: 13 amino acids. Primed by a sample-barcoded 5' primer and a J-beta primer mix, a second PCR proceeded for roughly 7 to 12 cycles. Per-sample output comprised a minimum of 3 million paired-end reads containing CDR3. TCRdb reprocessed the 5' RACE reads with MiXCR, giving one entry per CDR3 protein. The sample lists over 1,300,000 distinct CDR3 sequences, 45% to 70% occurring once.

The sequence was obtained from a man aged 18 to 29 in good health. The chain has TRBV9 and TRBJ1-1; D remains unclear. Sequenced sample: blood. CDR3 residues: CASSVGSDTEAFF. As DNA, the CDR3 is TGTGCCAGCAGCGTAGGCAGCGACACTGAAGCTTTCTTT. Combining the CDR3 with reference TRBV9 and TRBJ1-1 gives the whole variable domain DSGVTQTPKHLITATGQRVTLRCSPRSGDLSVYWYQQSLDQGLQFLIQYYNGEERAKGNILERFSAQQFPDLHSELNLSSLELGDSALYFCASSVGSDTEAFFGQGTRLTVV.